Below are 21 T cell receptor beta chains sequenced from a single sample in a study of post-analysis software for immune sequencing data. Study findings and constraints: When patients were compared with controls, about five TRBV segments were more frequent, TRBV5-6, TRBV5-1 and TRBV20-1 among them.

TCR beta cDNA libraries had unique molecular identifiers. A single record per CDR3 protein comes from TCRdb applying MiXCR to the PCR reads. The data show roughly 620,000 distinct CDR3 sequences, 44% seen once. Their cognate antigens are unknown. Material: blood. The receptors were sampled from a girl between 5 and 17 years old with multiple sclerosis.

This clonotype has at least ten counts. At one end the junction does not follow the germline gene, possibly because of a read error. The chain combines TRBV7-7 with TRBJ2-5, with D tentatively TRBD2 (6 bases). Germline lookup yields CDR1 SSHAT and CDR2 FNYEAQ (reference sequence). The CDR3 is 13 amino acids. The chain's CDR3 is CASSPGLLETQYF. The CDR3 bases are TGTGCTAGCAGCCCGGGACTCCTAGAGACCCAGTACTTC.

J is TRBJ2-5 and V is TRBV5-1; D possibly corresponds to TRBD2 (6 bases). Trimming left V 2 bases short and J 5 bases short, with 10 bases between. The germline V gene has CDR1 SGHRS and CDR2 YFSETQ. The CDR3 spans 13 residues. CDR3 protein: CASSFGGEETQYF. The CDR3 coding sequence is TGCGCCAGCAGCTTTGGAGGGGAGGAGACCCAGTACTTC.

The rearrangement joins TRBV5-5 to TRBJ2-7, with unresolved D. The CDR3 spans 12 residues. Per the germline V gene, CDR1 is SGHKS and CDR2 is YYEKEE (reference sequence). The ends were cut back, 4 bases at V and 2 bases at J, with 7 bases in the middle. The DNA of the CDR3 is TGTGCCAGCAGCCGCTCAACCTACGAGCAGTACTTC. Residues: CASSRSTYEQYF.

This clonotype was counted a few times. The V call is TRBV20-1, the J call TRBJ1-1, with 12 bases that match TRBD1. The length of the CDR3 is 15 residues. V shed 3 bases, J shed 2 bases, and the junction held 4 bases outside the gene matches. Germline assignment: CDR1 DFQATT and CDR2 SNEGSKA (reference sequence). CDR3 residues: CSASLGTGGNTEAFF. The DNA of the CDR3 is TGCAGTGCTAGCCTCGGGACAGGGGGCAACACTGAAGCTTTCTTT.

The chain is built from TRBV7-9 and TRBJ2-7; 9 bases map to TRBD1. There are 16 residues in the CDR3. Germline V gene sequence: CDR1 SEHNR, CDR2 FQNEAQ (reference sequence). V dropped 4 bases and J dropped 3; count of bases not matched to a gene: 10. The CDR3 nucleotides read TGTGCCAGCAGCTCCTGGACAGGGGAAAGTAGCTACGAGCAGTACTTC. It codes for CASSSWTGESSYEQYF.

This clonotype was seen only a few times. J is TRBJ2-7 and V is TRBV9; perhaps TRBD1 as D (6 bases). V lost 4 bases to trimming and J lost 2 bases, with 22 bases between them. Germline values: CDR1 SGDLS, CDR2 YYNGEE. CDR3 length: 17 amino acids. The CDR3 nucleotides are TGTGCCAGCAGCCCCGATGGTTCCGGGACACGTCCCTACGAGCAGTACTTC. Translated: CASSPDGSGTRPYEQYF. The full variable domain, completed using reference TRBV9 and TRBJ2-7, is DSGVTQTPKHLITATGQRVTLRCSPRSGDLSVYWYQQSLDQGLQFLIQYYNGEERAKGNILERFSAQQFPDLHSELNLSSLELGDSALYFCASSPDGSGTRPYEQYFGPGTRLTVT.

The chain joins TRBV5-1 to TRBJ1-1; 7 nucleotides match TRBD1. The V and J ends lost 6 bases and 2 bases, in that order; junction bases with no gene match: 10. There are 15 residues in the CDR3. From germline, CDR1 is SGHRS and CDR2 YFSETQ. CDR3 nucleotide sequence: TGCGCCAGCACCCCCGGGGGGACAGCTAACACTGAAGCTTTCTTT. This encodes CASTPGGTANTEAFF.

V is TRBV7-8 and J is TRBJ2-5, with 7 bases that match TRBD1. The germline V gene has CDR1 SGHVS and CDR2 FQNEAQ. J was trimmed by 1 base and V by 5 bases; bases with no gene match: 7. The CDR3 has 15 residues. In nucleotides, the CDR3 is TGTGCCAGCAGCCTGACCGGGACAGCCCAAGAGACCCAGTACTTC. Amino acids: CASSLTGTAQETQYF.

In this sample, this clonotype turned up a few times. The chain joins TRBV4-1 to TRBJ2-1; D is perhaps TRBD1 or TRBD2 (6 bases each). Per germline, CDR1 MGHRA and CDR2 YSYEKL. The CDR3 has 16 amino acids. V lost 0 bases, J lost 6 bases, and 15 bases lay in between. The CDR3 DNA sequence: TGCGCCAGCAGCCAAGAGAGGAGGGGGAGCGGCAATGAGCAGTTCTTC. It codes for CASSQERRGSGNEQFF.

The V and J genes are TRBV20-1 and TRBJ2-7; possibly TRBD2 for D (5 bases). V gave up 0 bases and J gave up 2 bases, with 11 bases separating them. The germline CDR1 and CDR2 sequences are DFQATT and SNEGSKA (reference sequence). This CDR3 region has 14 residues. CDR3 nucleotides: TGCAGTGCTAGAGATCCTGGGAGAACCTACGAGCAGTACTTC. Translated, it gives CSARDPGRTYEQYF.

Only a few counts were recorded for this clonotype. This chain uses TRBV9 with TRBJ2-3; D ambiguous. The V end lost 0 bases, the J end lost 6 bases, and 11 bases lay between the germline ends. The length of the CDR3 is 14 residues. Germline CDR1 reads SGDLS; CDR2 reads YYNGEE. The CDR3 reads CASSVAPLPDTQYF. CDR3 in DNA: TGTGCCAGCAGCGTAGCCCCCCTTCCGGATACGCAGTATTTT.

The V call is TRBV9, the J call TRBJ1-2; 7 bases map to TRBD1. Germline V gene data show CDR1 as SGDLS and CDR2 as YYNGEE. CDR3 length: 13 residues. The V gene end was trimmed by 0 bases and the J gene end by 8 bases; junction bases not matched to a gene: 4. CDR3 region: CASSVEGGRGYTF. The CDR3, as DNA: TGTGCCAGCAGCGTAGAAGGGGGCAGAGGCTACACCTTC.

The V and J genes are TRBV5-1 and TRBJ2-5; a weak D match, TRBD1 (6 bases). The end of the DNA is better explained by TRBJ2-7, so the J call may be wrong. There are 14 residues in the CDR3. Germline assignment: CDR1 SGHRS and CDR2 YFSETQ. The CDR3 protein is CASSSGQTPYEQYF. CDR3 bases: TGCGCCAGCAGCTCCGGACAGACCCCCTACGAGCAGTACTTC.

This sequence joins TRBV20-1 and TRBJ2-7, with D perhaps given as TRBD1 or TRBD2 (5 bases each). The CDR3 length is 16 residues. The germline V and J ends were trimmed by 4 bases and 2 bases, with 21 bases remaining between them. Germline lookup yields CDR1 DFQATT and CDR2 SNEGSKA (reference sequence). The CDR3: CSAIEGRGFPTYEQYF. The CDR3 nucleotides read TGCAGTGCTATAGAGGGGCGCGGGTTCCCGACCTACGAGCAGTACTTC.

The rearrangement links TRBV4-2 to TRBJ2-3; a weak D match, TRBD1 (6 bases). The germline V and J ends were trimmed by 0 bases and 2 bases, with 12 bases remaining between them. This CDR3 contains 16 residues. CDR1 LGHNA and CDR2 YNFKEQ come from the germline V gene. The CDR3 sequence is CASSQDRDIPTDTQYF. Here the CDR3 DNA reads TGTGCCAGCAGCCAAGATAGGGACATCCCCACAGATACGCAGTATTTT.

This chain connects TRBV7-9 to TRBJ2-5; 9 positions agree with TRBD2. The DNA matches TRBJ2-7 better at its end, which makes the J call doubtful. This CDR3 region has 15 residues. CDR1 is SEHNR and CDR2 is FQNEAQ in the germline V gene (reference sequence). CDR3 region: CASSPQRGVTYEQYF. The CDR3 DNA sequence: TGTGCCAGCAGCCCCCAGCGGGGGGTTACCTACGAGCAGTACTTC.

The chain combines TRBV19 with TRBJ2-7, with D tentatively TRBD1 (7 bases). The V and J ends lost 3 bases and 4 bases respectively, with 16 bases between them. Per the germline V gene, CDR1 is LNHDA and CDR2 is SQIVND (reference sequence). The CDR3 covers 15 residues. As DNA, the CDR3 is TGTGCCAGTAGTATGCGACAGGGAGGTTGGTACGAGCAGTACTTC. Amino acids: CASSMRQGGWYEQYF. Complete variable domain (other parts from reference TRBV19 and TRBJ2-7): DGGITQSPKYLFRKEGQNVTLSCEQNLNHDAMYWYRQDPGQGLRLIYYSQIVNDFQKGDIAEGYSVSREKKESFPLTVTSAQKNPTAFYLCASSMRQGGWYEQYFGPGTRLTVT.

V usage is TRBV7-9 and J usage is TRBJ2-1; D gene uncertain. The ends were cut back, 5 bases at V and 10 bases at J, with 12 bases in the middle. Germline assignment: CDR1 SEHNR and CDR2 FQNEAQ (reference sequence). The CDR3 totals 12 residues. The CDR3 loop reads CASSTAPGEQFF. In DNA form, the CDR3 reads TGTGCCAGCAGCACCGCTCCTGGGGAGCAGTTCTTC.

As regards this clonotype: It may be a read error: a sequence one base away is much more abundant. The chain couples TRBV29-1 to TRBJ2-7; possible D gene TRBD2, 5 bases. Germline values: CDR1 SQVTM, CDR2 ANQGSEA. The CDR3 covers 12 residues. CDR3: CGVGADSYEQYF. The CDR3 region has the DNA TGCGGCGTGGGAGCGGACTCCTACGAGCAGTACTTC.

The chain joins TRBV7-2 to TRBJ1-2; possibly TRBD1 for D (6 bases). V dropped 5 bases and J dropped 4 bases, with 11 bases sitting between them. The CDR3 contains 13 residues. The germline gives CDR1 SGHTA, CDR2 FQGNSA. This chain's CDR3 is CASSRGGAYGYTF. CDR3 coding DNA: TGTGCCAGCAGCCGTGGGGGGGCCTATGGCTACACCTTC. Full variable domain (remainder filled in from reference TRBV7-2 and TRBJ1-2): GAGVSQSPSNKVTEKGKDVELRCDPISGHTALYWYRQSLGQGLEFLIYFQGNSAPDKSGLPSDRFSAERTGGSVSTLTIQRTQQEDSAVYLCASSRGGAYGYTFGSGTRLTVV.

The chain carries TRBV3-1 and TRBJ1-2; D may be TRBD1 (5 bases). From germline, CDR1 is LGHDT and CDR2 YNNKEL (reference sequence). The V and J ends lost 0 bases and 2 bases respectively, with 16 bases between them. The CDR3 extends over 17 amino acids. CDR3 sequence reads: CASSQDTHRIPNYGYTF. In DNA, the CDR3 is TGTGCCAGCAGCCAAGACACCCACAGGATACCGAACTATGGCTACACCTTC.